The 14 T cell receptor beta chains in this list originate from one sample, sequenced in a study of regulatory T cells in long-lasting Graves disease. Through Arm-PCR of CDR3 regions and iRepertoire HTBI primers, TCR beta libraries were built. Each CDR3 protein gets one entry after TCRdb re-called the multiplex PCR reads with MiXCR. Here the sample spans more than 650,000 distinct CDR3 sequences, approximately 29% being singletons. As to time point: persistent/refractory GD, antithyroid drugs over 5 years with positive TRAb. From PBMCs, RNA was extracted and then used to make the TCR library. This specimen was peripheral blood mononuclear cells (PBMCs), taken when the disease was refractory, from a patient treated with antithyroid drugs. These receptors all stem from a female donor with Graves disease.

In this sample, this clonotype turned up many times. The genes are TRBV11-3 and TRBJ2-5; D possibly corresponds to TRBD1 (5 bases). V was pared by 5 bases and J by 7 bases, with 14 bases between. Germline loops: CDR1 SGHNT, CDR2 YENEEA. The CDR3 contains 13 residues. CDR3 sequence: CASSPARERTQYF. The CDR3, as DNA: TGTGCCAGCAGCCCTGCCAGGGAACGGACCCAGTACTTC.

The chain recombines TRBV4-1 with TRBJ1-2; tentatively, D is TRBD1 (5 bases). Trimming took off 1 base at V and 3 bases at J, with 12 bases between the two ends. Germline CDR1 and CDR2: MGHRA and YSYEKL. The CDR3 sequence is 15 residues long. This CDR3 reads CASSQVIGRDYGYTF. The DNA for the CDR3 is TGCGCCAGCAGCCAAGTGATTGGCAGGGACTATGGCTACACCTTC.

This clonotype was seen a few times. The chain recombines TRBV20-1 with TRBJ1-2; 7 nucleotides match TRBD1. V lost 3 bases, J lost 1 base, and 5 bases stayed unmatched. Germline V gene sequence: CDR1 DFQATT, CDR2 SNEGSKA (reference sequence). This CDR3 spans 14 amino acids. The CDR3 DNA is TGCAGTGCTAGGGGACAGTACCTTAACTATGGCTACACCTTC. It translates to CSARGQYLNYGYTF.

This clonotype was observed many times. This chain connects TRBV28 to TRBJ2-7, with TRBD1 matching 7 bases. Losses at the gene ends were 5 bases for V and 6 bases for J; bases not matched to a gene: 13. Germline V lookup: CDR1 MDHEN, CDR2 SYDVKM. The CDR3 runs 15 residues. The CDR3 sequence: CASSTPDRVISEQYF. The CDR3 DNA reads TGTGCCAGCAGTACACCTGACAGGGTCATATCCGAGCAGTACTTC.

The gene calls are TRBV5-1 and TRBJ1-4; 7 positions match TRBD1. Germline CDR1 is SGHRS and CDR2 is YFSETQ. The CDR3 is 14 residues long. V gave up 0 bases and J gave up 8 bases; unmatched junction bases: 4. CDR3 nucleotide sequence: TGCGCCAGCAGCTTGGACAGGGGAGAGGAAAAACTGTTTTTT. This encodes CASSLDRGEEKLFF.

The CDR3 protein is CAWSVSGTGGKNEQFF. CDR3 coding DNA: TGTGCCTGGAGTGTATCCGGGACAGGGGGAAAAAATGAGCAGTTCTTC. This sequence joins TRBV30 and TRBJ2-1, with 11 bases matching TRBD1. V lost 0 bases and J lost 7; bases outside the gene matches: 8. The CDR3 spans 16 residues. Germline assignment: CDR1 GTSNPN and CDR2 SVGIG (reference sequence).

CDR3 sequence reads: CAISAQGGNTEAFF. The CDR3 bases are TGTGCCATCAGTGCACAGGGAGGTAACACTGAAGCTTTCTTT. The V gene is TRBV10-3, the J gene TRBJ1-1, with a weak D call TRBD1 (6 bases). This CDR3 spans 14 amino acids. V lost 4 bases to trimming and J lost 2 bases, with 11 bases between them. Germline CDR1 and CDR2: ENHRY and SYGVKD.

The chain couples TRBV3-1 to TRBJ1-3, with unresolved D. CDR3 length: 14 amino acids. Trimming pared 0 bases from V and 4 bases from J, leaving 7 bases between. Germline V gene sequence: CDR1 LGHDT, CDR2 YNNKEL (reference sequence). The CDR3: CASSQDLRGNTIYF. CDR3 DNA sequence: TGTGCCAGCAGCCAAGATCTTCGAGGAAACACCATATATTTT.

This clonotype was found a few times. The genes are TRBV5-1 and TRBJ2-7; perhaps TRBD1 as D (5 bases). The length of the CDR3 is 15 residues. V was clipped by 0 bases and J by 2 bases, with 12 bases between them. Germline V gene data show CDR1 as SGHRS and CDR2 as YFSETQ. The CDR3 protein is CASSLGGLGPYEQYF. In nucleotides, the CDR3 is TGCGCCAGCAGCTTGGGAGGCCTGGGGCCCTACGAGCAGTACTTC.

This sequence joins TRBV6-1 and TRBJ2-2; TRBD1 matches at 10 bases. With V trimmed by 4 bases and J by 3 bases, 2 bases remained unmatched. Germline V CDR1 and CDR2: MNHNS, SASEGT. The CDR3 sequence is 15 residues long. The CDR3 DNA sequence: TGTGCCAGCAGTGCGGGGACAGGGGACACCGGGGAGCTGTTTTTT. Its translation is CASSAGTGDTGELFF.

The J gene is TRBJ2-5, the V gene TRBV11-2, with D perhaps TRBD1 (5 bases). The CDR3 is made up of 13 amino acids. CDR1 is SGHAT and CDR2 is FQNNGV in the germline V gene. Trimming cost V 2 bases and J 4 bases, with 8 bases left between them. The CDR3: CASSLPRGETQYF. Written as DNA, the CDR3 is TGTGCCAGCAGCTTACCTAGGGGAGAGACCCAGTACTTC.

This clonotype was found a few times. The V call is TRBV11-2, the J call TRBJ2-7; D not certain. In germline, CDR1 is SGHAT, CDR2 FQNNGV. V lost 3 bases to trimming and J lost 0 bases, with 12 bases between them. This CDR3 contains 15 residues. The CDR3 protein is CASSFVLLDSYEQYF. CDR3 nucleotide sequence: TGTGCCAGCAGCTTTGTCCTGCTGGACTCCTACGAGCAGTACTTC. Full variable domain (outside the CDR3, taken from reference TRBV11-2 and TRBJ2-7): EAGVAQSPRYKIIEKRQSVAFWCNPISGHATLYWYQQILGQGPKLLIQFQNNGVVDDSQLPKDRFSAERLKGVDSTLKIQPAKLEDSAVYLCASSFVLLDSYEQYFGPGTRLTVT.

The rearrangement joins TRBV27 to TRBJ1-1, with 12 bases fitting TRBD1. This CDR3 has 15 residues. Per germline, CDR1 MNHEY and CDR2 SMNVEV (reference sequence). V dropped 5 bases and J dropped 5; count of bases not matched to a gene: 6. The CDR3 DNA sequence: TGTGCCAGCAGTACCCGGGACAGGGGGCGGACTGAAGCTTTCTTT. Translating it yields CASSTRDRGRTEAFF.

This clonotype has a handful of counts. The chain combines TRBV18 with TRBJ1-1; D is uncertain. The CDR3 is made up of 13 amino acids. Germline-derived CDR1 and CDR2 are KGHSH and LQKENI. V gave up 6 bases and J gave up 3 bases, with 11 bases separating them. CDR3 in amino acids: CASSTREDTEAFF. In DNA, the CDR3 is TGTGCCAGCTCCACAAGGGAGGACACTGAAGCTTTCTTT.